This T cell receptor beta chain is from a study of cytomegalovirus exposure and HLA in healthy donors. The study's findings and limits: By HLA locus, TCR association rates varied in a later analysis, with DRB1 showing the most and HLA-C the fewest. With further analysis later on, most CMV-associated TCR beta chains appeared HLA-restricted.

The study ran its PCR with 60 Vbeta and 13 Jbeta primers. TCRdb keeps only in-frame clones here, not all; method: immunoSEQ multiplex PCR. Among over 150,000 clones listed, around 80% were seen once. Germline V gives CDR1 SGHRS, CDR2 YFSETQ. This CDR3 is built from 15 residues. J was trimmed by 2 bases and V by 4 bases; bases with no gene match: 7. In the case of this clone: Its specificity is not known.

The receptor was derived from a woman between 35 and 50 years old in good health and CMV-seronegative. The sequenced sample was PBMCs. This sequence joins TRBV5-1 and TRBJ2-3; 7 nucleotides align to TRBD1. CDR3 sequence: CASSVGTAFTDTQYF. The CDR3 DNA reads as TGCGCCAGCAGCGTAGGGACAGCCTTCACAGATACGCAGTATTTT.